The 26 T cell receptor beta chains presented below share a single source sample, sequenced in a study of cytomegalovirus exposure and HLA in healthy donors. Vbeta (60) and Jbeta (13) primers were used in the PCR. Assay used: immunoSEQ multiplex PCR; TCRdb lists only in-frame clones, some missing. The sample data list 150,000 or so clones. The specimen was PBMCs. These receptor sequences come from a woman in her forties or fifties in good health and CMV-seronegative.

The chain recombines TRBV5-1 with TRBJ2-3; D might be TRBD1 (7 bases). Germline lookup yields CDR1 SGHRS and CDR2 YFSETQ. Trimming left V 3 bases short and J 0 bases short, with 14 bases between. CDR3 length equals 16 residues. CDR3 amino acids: CASSWRGPISTDTQYF. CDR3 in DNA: TGCGCCAGCAGCTGGAGGGGGCCTATAAGCACAGATACGCAGTATTTT.

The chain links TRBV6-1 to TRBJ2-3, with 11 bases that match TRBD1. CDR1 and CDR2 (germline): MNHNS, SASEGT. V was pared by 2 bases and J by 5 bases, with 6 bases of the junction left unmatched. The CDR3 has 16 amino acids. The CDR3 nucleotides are TGTGCCAGCAGTGAATGGGGGGGGACAGGGGGAGATACGCAGTATTTT. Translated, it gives CASSEWGGTGGDTQYF.

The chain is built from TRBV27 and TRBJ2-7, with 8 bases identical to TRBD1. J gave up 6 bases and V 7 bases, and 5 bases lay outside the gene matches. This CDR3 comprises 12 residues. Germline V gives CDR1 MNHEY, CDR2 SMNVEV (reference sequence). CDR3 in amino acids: CASNTGGSEQYF. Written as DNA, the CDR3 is TGTGCCAGCAATACAGGGGGTAGCGAGCAGTACTTC.

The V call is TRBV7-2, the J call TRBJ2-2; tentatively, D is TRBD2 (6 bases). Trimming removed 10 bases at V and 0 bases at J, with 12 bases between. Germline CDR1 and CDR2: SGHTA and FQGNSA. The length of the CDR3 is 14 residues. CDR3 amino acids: CATREDANTGELFF. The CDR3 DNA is TGTGCCACCAGGGAGGATGCGAACACCGGGGAGCTGTTTTTT.

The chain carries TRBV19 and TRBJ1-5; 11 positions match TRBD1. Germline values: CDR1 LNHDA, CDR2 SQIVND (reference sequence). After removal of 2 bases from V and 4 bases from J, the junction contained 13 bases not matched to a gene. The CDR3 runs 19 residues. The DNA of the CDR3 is TGTGCCAGTAGTATAATCCGGGACAGGGGGATTGGACCGAATCAGCCCCAGCATTTT. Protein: CASSIIRDRGIGPNQPQHF.

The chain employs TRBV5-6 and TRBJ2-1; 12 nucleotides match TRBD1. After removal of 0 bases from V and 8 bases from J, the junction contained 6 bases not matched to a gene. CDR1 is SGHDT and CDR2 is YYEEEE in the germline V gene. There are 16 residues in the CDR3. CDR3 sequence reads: CASSLEGQGALYEQFF. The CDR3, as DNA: TGTGCCAGCAGCTTGGAGGGACAGGGGGCTTTATATGAGCAGTTCTTC. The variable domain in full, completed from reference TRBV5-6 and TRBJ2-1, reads DAGVTQSPTHLIKTRGQQVTLRCSPKSGHDTVSWYQQALGQGPQFIFQYYEEEERQRGNFPDRFSGHQFPNYSSELNVNALLLGDSALYLCASSLEGQGALYEQFFGPGTRLTVL.

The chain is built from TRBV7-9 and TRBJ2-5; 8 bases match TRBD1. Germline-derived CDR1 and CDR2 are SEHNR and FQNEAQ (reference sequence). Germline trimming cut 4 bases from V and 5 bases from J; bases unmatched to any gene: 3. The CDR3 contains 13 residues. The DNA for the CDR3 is TGTGCCAGCAGCTCGACAGGGGTTGAGACCCAGTACTTC. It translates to CASSSTGVETQYF.

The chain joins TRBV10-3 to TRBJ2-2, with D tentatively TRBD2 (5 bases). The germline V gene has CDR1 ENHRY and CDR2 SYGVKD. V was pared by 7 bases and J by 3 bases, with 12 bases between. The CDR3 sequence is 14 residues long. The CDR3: CAITPDGDTGELFF. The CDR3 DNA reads TGTGCCATCACTCCCGACGGGGACACCGGGGAGCTGTTTTTT.

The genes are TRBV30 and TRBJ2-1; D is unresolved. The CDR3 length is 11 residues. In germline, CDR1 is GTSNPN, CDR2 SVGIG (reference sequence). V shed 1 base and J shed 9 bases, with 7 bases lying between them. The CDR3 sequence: CAWSDRGEQFF. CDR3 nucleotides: TGTGCCTGGAGTGACCGCGGTGAGCAGTTCTTC.

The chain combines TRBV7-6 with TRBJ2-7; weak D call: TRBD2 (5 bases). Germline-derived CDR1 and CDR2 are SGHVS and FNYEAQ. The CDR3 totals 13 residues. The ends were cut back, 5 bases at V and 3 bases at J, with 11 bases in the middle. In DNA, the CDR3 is TGTGCCAGCAGCAGTTCCGGGAACTACGAGCAGTACTTC. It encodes CASSSSGNYEQYF.

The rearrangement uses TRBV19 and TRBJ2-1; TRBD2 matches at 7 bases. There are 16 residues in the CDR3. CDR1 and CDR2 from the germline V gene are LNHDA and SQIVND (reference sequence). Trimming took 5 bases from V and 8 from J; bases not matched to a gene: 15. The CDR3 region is CASSLATRGGLDEQFF. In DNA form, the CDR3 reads TGTGCCAGTAGTTTAGCGACGCGCGGGGGTCTGGATGAGCAGTTCTTC.

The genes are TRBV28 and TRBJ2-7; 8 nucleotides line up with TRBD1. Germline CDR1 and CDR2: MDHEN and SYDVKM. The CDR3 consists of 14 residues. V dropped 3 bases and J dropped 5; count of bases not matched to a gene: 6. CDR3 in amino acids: CASSFVDRDHEQYF. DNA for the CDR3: TGTGCCAGCAGTTTCGTGGACAGGGACCACGAGCAGTACTTC.

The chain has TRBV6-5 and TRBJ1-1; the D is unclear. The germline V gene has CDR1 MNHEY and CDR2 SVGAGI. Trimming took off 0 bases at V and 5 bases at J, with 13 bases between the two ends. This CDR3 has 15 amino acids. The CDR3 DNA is TGTGCCAGCAGTTACTCTTGGAGCGCAGTGACTGAAGCTTTCTTT. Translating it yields CASSYSWSAVTEAFF.

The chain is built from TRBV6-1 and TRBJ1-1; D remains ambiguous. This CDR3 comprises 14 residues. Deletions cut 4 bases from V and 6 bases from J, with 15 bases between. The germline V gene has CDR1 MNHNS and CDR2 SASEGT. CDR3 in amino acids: CASSVEGMVSEAFF. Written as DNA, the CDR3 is TGTGCCAGCAGTGTAGAGGGTATGGTATCTGAAGCTTTCTTT.

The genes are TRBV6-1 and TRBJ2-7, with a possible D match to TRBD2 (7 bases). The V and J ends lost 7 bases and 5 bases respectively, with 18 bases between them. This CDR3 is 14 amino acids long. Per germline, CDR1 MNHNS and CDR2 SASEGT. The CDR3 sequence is CASKTGGHRDEQYF. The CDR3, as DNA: TGTGCCAGCAAGACGGGGGGCCATAGGGACGAGCAGTACTTC.

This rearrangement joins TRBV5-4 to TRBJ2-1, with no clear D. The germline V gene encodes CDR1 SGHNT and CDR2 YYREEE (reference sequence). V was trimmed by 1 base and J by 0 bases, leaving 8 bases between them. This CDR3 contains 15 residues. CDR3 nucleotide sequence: TGTGCCAGCAGCTTGAGCCACAGCTCCTACAATGAGCAGTTCTTC. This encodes CASSLSHSSYNEQFF.

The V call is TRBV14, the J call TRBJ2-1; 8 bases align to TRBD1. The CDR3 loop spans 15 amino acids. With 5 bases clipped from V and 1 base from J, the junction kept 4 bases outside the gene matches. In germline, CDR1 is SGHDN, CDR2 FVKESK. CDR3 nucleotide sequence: TGTGCCAGCAGCAGGGACAGGCTTTCCTACAATGAGCAGTTCTTC. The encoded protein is CASSRDRLSYNEQFF.

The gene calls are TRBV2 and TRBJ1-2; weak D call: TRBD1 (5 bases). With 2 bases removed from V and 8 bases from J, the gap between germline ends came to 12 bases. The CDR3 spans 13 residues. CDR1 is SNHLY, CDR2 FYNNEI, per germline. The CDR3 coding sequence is TGTGCCAGCAGTGAAAGGGGTGCGCGGGGCTACACCTTC. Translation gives CASSERGARGYTF. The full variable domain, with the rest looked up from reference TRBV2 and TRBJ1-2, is EPEVTQTPSHQVTQMGQEVILRCVPISNHLYFYWYRQILGQKVEFLVSFYNNEISEKSEIFDDQFSVERPDGSNFTLKIRSTKLEDSAMYFCASSERGARGYTFGSGTRLTVV.

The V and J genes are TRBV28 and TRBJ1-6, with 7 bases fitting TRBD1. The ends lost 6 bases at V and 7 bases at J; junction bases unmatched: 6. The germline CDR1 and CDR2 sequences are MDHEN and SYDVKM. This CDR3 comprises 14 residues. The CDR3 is CASSATGSNSPLHF. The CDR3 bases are TGTGCCAGCAGCGCGACAGGGAGCAATTCACCCCTCCACTTT.

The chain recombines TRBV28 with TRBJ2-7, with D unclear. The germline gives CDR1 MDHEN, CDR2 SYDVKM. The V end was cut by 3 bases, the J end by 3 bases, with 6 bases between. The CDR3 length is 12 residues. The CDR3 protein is CASSFNGYEQYF. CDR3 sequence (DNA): TGTGCCAGCAGTTTCAACGGCTACGAGCAGTACTTC.

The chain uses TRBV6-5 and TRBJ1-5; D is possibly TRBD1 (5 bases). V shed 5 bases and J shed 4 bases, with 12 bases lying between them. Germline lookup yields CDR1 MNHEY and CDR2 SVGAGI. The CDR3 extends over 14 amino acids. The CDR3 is CASSTTVVNQPQHF. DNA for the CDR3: TGTGCCAGCAGTACGACAGTGGTGAATCAGCCCCAGCATTTT.

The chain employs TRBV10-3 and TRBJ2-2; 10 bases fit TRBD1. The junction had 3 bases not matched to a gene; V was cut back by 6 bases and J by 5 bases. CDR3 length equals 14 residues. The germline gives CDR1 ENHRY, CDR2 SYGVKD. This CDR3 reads CAIRGTGDTGELFF. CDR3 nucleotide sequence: TGTGCCATCAGGGGGACAGGGGATACCGGGGAGCTGTTTTTT.

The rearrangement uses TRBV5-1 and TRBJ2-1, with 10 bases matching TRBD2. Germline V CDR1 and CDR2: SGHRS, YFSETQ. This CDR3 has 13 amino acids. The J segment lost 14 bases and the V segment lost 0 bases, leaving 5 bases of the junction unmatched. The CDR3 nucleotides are TGCGCCAGCAGCTTGGGCCTAGCGGGGGTCGAGTTCTTC. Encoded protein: CASSLGLAGVEFF.

The CDR3 here is CATSRGVGGSSNQPQHF. In nucleotides, the CDR3 is TGTGCCACCAGCAGAGGGGTTGGGGGCTCAAGCAATCAGCCCCAGCATTTT. The genes are TRBV15 and TRBJ1-5; tentative D call: TRBD1 (6 bases). This CDR3 spans 17 amino acids. Deletions cut 1 base from V and 1 base from J, with 14 bases between. CDR1 is LNHNV and CDR2 is YYDKDF in the germline V gene (reference sequence).

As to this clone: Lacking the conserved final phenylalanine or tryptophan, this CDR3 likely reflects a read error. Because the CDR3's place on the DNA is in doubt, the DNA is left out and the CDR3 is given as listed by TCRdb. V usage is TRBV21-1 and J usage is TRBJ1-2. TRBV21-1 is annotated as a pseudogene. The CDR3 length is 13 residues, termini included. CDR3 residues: CASSTGGRGIKAA.

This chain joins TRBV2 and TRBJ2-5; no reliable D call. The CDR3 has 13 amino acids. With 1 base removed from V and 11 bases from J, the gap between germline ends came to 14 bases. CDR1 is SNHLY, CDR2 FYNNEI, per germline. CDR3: CASSEDRLLEQYF. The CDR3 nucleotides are TGTGCCAGCAGTGAAGATCGACTCCTGGAGCAGTACTTC.